A selection of T cell receptor beta chains follows, all from one sample in a study of T-cell memory formation after mild COVID-19. TCRdb passed the 5' RACE reads through MiXCR, listing each CDR3 protein once. Of around 300,000 distinct CDR3 sequences listed, roughly 15% were seen once; the top ten hold over 20%. The sample was PBMCs or a T cell subset sorted from them (not recorded which). These receptor sequences come from a man aged 18 to 29 who had mild COVID-19 (a few samples of this study predate the infection). Cell type and time point are not known. CDR3s include the opening cysteine and the closing phenylalanine or tryptophan. The order of the fields is V gene, J gene, clone size, D gene, CDR3 protein, CDR3 DNA. D genes are given only for firm matches. A row's size may be missing; if present it is once, few, many or a size class.

TRBV29-1,TRBJ2-3,many,TRBD2,CSVTGLAGNTDTQYF,TGCAGCGTTACCGGACTAGCGGGGAACACAGATACGCAGTATTTT
TRBV18,TRBJ2-7,few,.,CASSPISAESSYEQYF,TGTGCCAGCTCACCGATCTCAGCGGAGAGCTCCTACGAGCAGTACTTC
TRBV4-1,TRBJ2-2,few,TRBD1,CASSQVDRVAGELFF,TGCGCCAGCAGCCAAGTGGACAGGGTCGCCGGGGAGCTGTTTTTT
TRBV28,TRBJ2-7,once,.,CASSPGLREQYF,TGTGCCAGCAGTCCGGGGCTGCGAGAGCAGTACTTC
TRBV19,TRBJ2-1,.,TRBD2,CARSWGGPYNEQFF,TGTGCCAGATCATGGGGGGGACCCTACAATGAGCAGTTCTTC
TRBV6-2/TRBV6-3,TRBJ2-1,few,TRBD2,CASTLLAGGGEQFF,TGTGCCAGCACCCTACTAGCGGGGGGGGGTGAGCAGTTCTTC
TRBV18,TRBJ1-1,few,TRBD1,CASSPAGQSDTEAFF,TGTGCCAGCTCACCAGCGGGACAGTCGGACACTGAAGCTTTCTTT
TRBV4-3,TRBJ1-2,few,.,CASSPYGSAGGYTF,TGCGCCAGCAGCCCATACGGCTCGGCGGGGGGCTACACCTTC
TRBV6-5,TRBJ2-7,.,.,CASSYSSGDEQYF,TGTGCCAGCAGTTACTCGAGCGGTGACGAGCAGTACTTC
TRBV28,TRBJ1-1,few,.,CAIRGRWGAFF,TGTGCCATCAGGGGCCGTTGGGGAGCTTTCTTT
TRBV15,TRBJ1-1,.,TRBD1,CATSRDHLDRGSTEAFF,TGTGCCACCAGCAGAGATCATTTGGACAGGGGAAGCACTGAAGCTTTCTTT
TRBV24-1,TRBJ2-2,.,TRBD1,CATSDPTGSRASGTGELFF,TGTGCCACCAGTGATCCGACAGGGAGTCGAGCATCGGGGACCGGGGAGCTGTTTTTT
TRBV10-2,TRBJ2-7,few,.,CASSRLGYEQYF,TGCGCCAGCAGTCGACTAGGATACGAGCAGTACTTC
TRBV24-1,TRBJ2-2,.,TRBD1,CATSDQGQGNGELFF,TGTGCCACCAGTGACCAGGGACAGGGTAACGGGGAGCTGTTTTTT
TRBV7-8,TRBJ1-1,.,.,CASSPDPQGRSFF,TGTGCCAGCAGCCCCGACCCGCAGGGGAGATCTTTCTTT
TRBV29-1,TRBJ2-7,few,.,CSVARGDEQYF,TGCAGCGTTGCCCGAGGCGACGAGCAGTACTTC
TRBV3-1,TRBJ2-1,.,.,CASTSGPRGEQFF,TGTGCCAGCACTTCCGGACCGCGGGGTGAGCAGTTCTTC
TRBV4-3,TRBJ2-2,few,.,CASSQIVNTGELFF,TGCGCCAGCAGCCAGATAGTGAACACCGGGGAGCTGTTTTTT
TRBV7-2,TRBJ2-1,.,.,CASSLYRPGEGNYNEQFF,TGTGCCAGCAGCTTATATCGGCCAGGAGAAGGGAATTACAATGAGCAGTTCTTC
TRBV20-1,TRBJ2-5,few,.,CSGGESGETQYF,TGCAGTGGCGGAGAGAGTGGGGAGACCCAGTACTTC
TRBV28,TRBJ1-3,few,.,CASSPLGRGSGNTIYF,TGTGCCAGCAGTCCCCTCGGGAGGGGCTCTGGAAACACCATATATTTT
TRBV4-1,TRBJ1-5,.,TRBD1,CASSTPQGALNQPQHF,TGCGCCAGCAGCACACCACAGGGGGCCCTCAATCAGCCCCAGCATTTT